The 9 T cell receptor beta chains reported below all come from one sample, sequenced in a study of cytomegalovirus exposure and HLA in healthy donors. The PCR was carried out with 60 Vbeta primers and 13 Jbeta primers. The data were produced by immunoSEQ multiplex PCR, yet TCRdb's version contains in-frame clones alone and is incomplete. The sample yields about 160,000 clones, about 80% seen once. Sequencing input: PBMCs. The receptor source for this set is a female donor in good health and CMV-seronegative.

This clone was observed a single time. The chain uses TRBV10-3 and TRBJ1-1, with D possibly matching TRBD1 (6 bases). Trimming left V 4 bases short and J 6 bases short, with 9 bases between. The CDR3 covers 12 residues. The germline V gene has CDR1 ENHRY and CDR2 SYGVKD. CDR3 protein: CAISVPGAEAFF. CDR3 nucleotide sequence: TGTGCCATCAGTGTCCCAGGGGCTGAAGCTTTCTTT.

J is TRBJ2-1 and V is TRBV9, with 7 bases identical to TRBD2. V lost 0 bases to trimming and J lost 1 base; unmatched junction nucleotides: 4. Germline CDR1 and CDR2: SGDLS and YYNGEE. This CDR3 contains 16 residues. The CDR3 reads CASSVVGGSSYNEQFF. The CDR3 DNA is TGTGCCAGCAGCGTAGTCGGCGGGAGTTCCTACAATGAGCAGTTCTTC.

The chain has TRBV18 and TRBJ2-7, with 7 bases identical to TRBD2. V shed 0 bases and J 1 base; nucleotides not matched to a gene: 0. Germline lookup yields CDR1 KGHSH and CDR2 LQKENI. CDR3 length equals 14 residues. The CDR3 DNA is TGTGCCAGCTCACCACCGGGAGGGTCCTACGAGCAGTACTTC. This gives the protein CASSPPGGSYEQYF.

There are a few counts of this clone. In DNA, the CDR3 is TGCGCCAGCAGCCCGTGGGGACTAGCGGGAGGGATCTTCTACTTC. Its translation is CASSPWGLAGGIFYF. V gene TRBV5-1 combines with J gene TRBJ2-7, with TRBD2 identical over 16 bases. V was clipped by 4 bases and J by 13 bases; unmatched bases: 11. Germline V gives CDR1 SGHRS, CDR2 YFSETQ. This CDR3 spans 15 amino acids.

This chain's CDR3 is CASSVDRGSETGELFF. The DNA for the CDR3 is TGCGCCAGCAGCGTAGACAGGGGGTCGGAGACCGGGGAGCTGTTTTTT. This chain links TRBV5-1 with TRBJ2-2; 9 bases are a match to TRBD1. CDR1 is SGHRS, CDR2 YFSETQ, per germline. The CDR3 has 16 amino acids. Trimming took 4 bases from V and 5 from J; bases not matched to a gene: 9.

This clone was observed a few times. The rearrangement joins TRBV12-5 to TRBJ2-1, with D possibly matching TRBD2 (7 bases). This CDR3 is built from 13 residues. Looked up from germline, CDR1 is LGHNT and CDR2 is FRNRAP. The CDR3 region has the DNA TGTTCAACCTCCCGGGGGGCCGGCAATGAGCAGTTCTTC. Its protein product is CSTSRGAGNEQFF.

This chain uses TRBV7-7 with TRBJ2-1; 7 nucleotides line up with TRBD1. The CDR3 length is 18 residues. CDR1 SSHAT and CDR2 FNYEAQ come from the germline V gene (reference sequence). With V trimmed by 5 bases and J by 0 bases, 13 bases remained unmatched. The CDR3 reads CASSPRQGDIASYNEQFF. The CDR3 region has the DNA TGTGCCAGCAGCCCCCGACAGGGCGACATCGCCTCCTACAATGAGCAGTTCTTC.

The chain recombines TRBV29-1 with TRBJ1-5; D is possibly TRBD1 (5 bases). The CDR3 spans 12 residues. Per the germline V gene, CDR1 is SQVTM and CDR2 is ANQGSEA. V was shortened by 4 bases and J by 9 bases, with 13 bases between the two germline ends. The CDR3 reads CSVVQGQGPQHF. CDR3 in DNA: TGCAGCGTTGTGCAGGGTCAAGGGCCCCAGCATTTT.

This chain links TRBV18 with TRBJ2-6, with 7 bases matching TRBD1. Germline V CDR1 and CDR2: KGHSH, LQKENI. The V gene end was trimmed by 2 bases and the J gene end by 5 bases; junction bases not matched to a gene: 6. This CDR3 has 16 amino acids. The CDR3 protein is CASSPETGLWANVLTF. DNA of the CDR3: TGTGCCAGCTCACCAGAGACAGGGCTCTGGGCCAACGTCCTGACTTTC. Full variable domain (rest looked up from reference TRBV18 and TRBJ2-6): NAGVMQNPRHLVRRRGQEARLRCSPMKGHSHVYWYRQLPEEGLKFMVYLQKENIIDESGMPKERFSAEFPKEGPSILRIQQVVRGDSAAYFCASSPETGLWANVLTFGAGSRLTVL.